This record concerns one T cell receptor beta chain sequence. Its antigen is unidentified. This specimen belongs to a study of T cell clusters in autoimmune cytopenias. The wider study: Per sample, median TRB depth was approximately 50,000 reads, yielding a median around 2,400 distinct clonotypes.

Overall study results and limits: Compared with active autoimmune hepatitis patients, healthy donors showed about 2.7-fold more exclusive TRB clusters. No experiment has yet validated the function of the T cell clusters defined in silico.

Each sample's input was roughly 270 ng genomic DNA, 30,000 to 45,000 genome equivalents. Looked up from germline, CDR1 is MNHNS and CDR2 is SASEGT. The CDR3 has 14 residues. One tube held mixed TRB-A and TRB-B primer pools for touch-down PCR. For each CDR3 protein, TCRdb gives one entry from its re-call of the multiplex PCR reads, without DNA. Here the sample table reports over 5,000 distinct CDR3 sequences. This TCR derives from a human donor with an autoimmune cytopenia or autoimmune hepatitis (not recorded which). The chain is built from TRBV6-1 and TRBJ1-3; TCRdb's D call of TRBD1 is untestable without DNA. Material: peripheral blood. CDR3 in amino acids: CASTLGGSGNTIYF.